The clone carrying this T cell receptor (beta chain) turned up a few times. Its antigen is undetermined. Reverse transcribing all isolated RNA meant expressed TCRB transcripts were sequenced. The protocol was immunoSEQ multiplex PCR, while the TCRdb copy is restricted to in-frame clones and leaves out a portion. The sample lists 400,000 to 500,000 clones, approximately 15% occurring once. Germline V lookup: CDR1 SGHNT, CDR2 YYREEE (reference sequence). The CDR3 runs to 15 residues. The J segment lost 0 bases and the V segment lost 5 bases, leaving 6 bases of the junction unmatched. These data come from a study of beta chain features in type 1 diabetes. Study-level background: All samples yielded roughly 100 million examined sorted cells. The study's findings and limits: Naive, central memory and regulatory TCRB repertoires appeared more similar among patients than healthy donors.

This sequence was found in a man aged 25-40 years in good health. Specimen: naive CD4+ T cells from blood. V usage is TRBV5-4 and J usage is TRBJ2-3; 7 bases are shared with TRBD2. This CDR3 is CASRKAGTSTDTQYF. CDR3 bases: TGTGCCAGCAGGAAAGCGGGGACGAGCACAGATACGCAGTATTTT.